Each of the 9 T cell receptor beta chains below was sequenced from the same sample in a study of blood T cell repertoires in COVID-19. TCRdb's copy holds only in-frame clones and misses some; the assay was immunoSEQ multiplex PCR. This table has roughly 190,000 clones, approximately 79% appearing once. Sequencing was done on a sample of peripheral blood. Receptors were obtained from a man aged 25 to 40 with active or convalescent COVID-19.

The CDR3 DNA sequence: TGTGCCAGCAGTGAAAGGCAGGGAAATCTATCACCCCTCCACTTT. Amino acid sequence: CASSERQGNLSPLHF. The chain combines TRBV6-1 with TRBJ1-6; D is possibly TRBD1 (5 bases). CDR3 length: 15 amino acids. Germline V CDR1 and CDR2: MNHNS, SASEGT. Trimming removed 2 bases from V and 10 bases from J, with 15 bases in between.

This chain links TRBV11-2 with TRBJ2-7; 10 bases fit TRBD2. The germline V gene encodes CDR1 SGHAT and CDR2 FQNNGV. Losses at the gene ends were 1 base for V and 4 bases for J; bases not matched to a gene: 7. CDR3 length: 16 amino acids. CDR3 bases: TGTGCCAGCAGCTTAGTTCAAGCGGGAGGGTTATACGAGCAGTACTTC. Its protein is CASSLVQAGGLYEQYF.

The rearrangement uses TRBV11-2 and TRBJ2-5, with D possibly matching TRBD1 (5 bases). Germline-derived CDR1 and CDR2 are SGHAT and FQNNGV. The length of the CDR3 is 15 residues. Trimming took off 1 base at V and 1 base at J, with 10 bases between the two ends. The CDR3 loop is CASSLVQGSQETQYF. The CDR3, as DNA: TGTGCCAGCAGCTTAGTCCAGGGAAGCCAAGAGACCCAGTACTTC.

This sequence joins TRBV30 and TRBJ1-1, with D unresolved. CDR1 GTSNPN and CDR2 SVGIG come from the germline V gene (reference sequence). The CDR3 runs 14 residues. Trimming stripped 4 bases from V and 1 base from J, with 13 bases between. The CDR3 DNA reads as TGTGCCTGGAACGACGGACTTCGGAACACTGAAGCTTTCTTT. This codes for CAWNDGLRNTEAFF.

The V call is TRBV5-8, the J call TRBJ2-5; the match to TRBD2 covers 11 bases. The J segment lost 3 bases and the V segment lost 0 bases, leaving 4 bases of the junction unmatched. Germline CDR1 reads SGHTS; CDR2 reads YDEGEE. The CDR3 sequence is 16 residues long. As DNA, the CDR3 is TGTGCCAGCAGCTTGGGACTAGCGGGACAAAAAGAGACCCAGTACTTC. Translated: CASSLGLAGQKETQYF.

The V and J genes are TRBV5-1 and TRBJ1-3; 9 nucleotides align to TRBD1. CDR3 length: 16 amino acids. With 5 bases clipped from V and 3 bases from J, the junction kept 9 bases outside the gene matches. From germline, CDR1 is SGHRS and CDR2 YFSETQ. The chain's CDR3 is CASSERTGVFGNTIYF. The CDR3 DNA follows: TGCGCCAGCAGTGAACGGACAGGGGTCTTTGGAAACACCATATATTTT.

This clone was counted once. J is TRBJ1-2 and V is TRBV12-3 or TRBV12-4; D perhaps matches TRBD1 (5 bases). The CDR3 length is 12 residues. V shed 3 bases and J shed 8 bases, with 10 bases lying between them. CDR3 sequence: CASSFGRGGYTF. The CDR3 nucleotides are TGTGCCAGCAGTTTTGGCCGGGGGGGCTACACCTTC.

V is TRBV19 and J is TRBJ2-3, with D possibly being TRBD1 (5 bases). In germline, CDR1 is LNHDA, CDR2 SQIVND (reference sequence). The CDR3 runs 14 residues. Trimming cost V 2 bases and J 0 bases, with 6 bases left between them. CDR3 nucleotides: TGTGCCAGTAGTATAAGGGGCAGCACAGATACGCAGTATTTT. Translated: CASSIRGSTDTQYF.

V gene TRBV30 combines with J gene TRBJ1-4, with a weak D call TRBD1 (5 bases). Germline V gene sequence: CDR1 GTSNPN, CDR2 SVGIG (reference sequence). CDR3 length equals 14 residues. V lost 5 bases to trimming and J lost 0 bases, with 10 bases between them. The CDR3 here is CAWGDFPTNEKLFF. As DNA, the CDR3 is TGTGCCTGGGGGGACTTTCCAACTAATGAAAAACTGTTTTTT.